Shown below are 25 T cell receptor beta chains from a single sample sequenced in a study of chemoradiotherapy in HPV16-positive cancers. Sequencing was performed with immunoSEQ multiplex PCR; in TCRdb, only in-frame clones are kept and a portion is missing. This sample has about 6,900 clones, with 85% to 90% found just once. The source material was tumor tissue, sampled from a patient who underwent chemoradiotherapy. Source of these receptors: a human donor with HPV-associated anogenital cancer.

The V call is TRBV14, the J call TRBJ1-3; D call uncertain. Germline CDR1 reads SGHDN; CDR2 reads FVKESK. This CDR3 is built from 13 residues. V was shortened by 4 bases and J by 9 bases, with 13 bases between the two germline ends. The CDR3 loop is CASSLGRRGTIYF. CDR3 sequence (DNA): TGTGCCAGCAGCCTCGGGCGCCGAGGCACCATATATTTT.

The rearrangement uses TRBV11-2 and TRBJ2-7; 12 bases line up with TRBD2. Germline lookup yields CDR1 SGHAT and CDR2 FQNNGV. The J segment lost 5 bases and the V segment lost 3 bases, leaving 5 bases of the junction unmatched. The CDR3 contains 15 residues. The CDR3: CASSLTSGRGNEQYF. The CDR3 DNA follows: TGTGCCAGCAGCTTGACTAGCGGGAGAGGGAACGAGCAGTACTTC.

In nucleotides, the CDR3 is TGTGCCAGCTCACCACCGAGCGGGGTCTACGAGCAGTACTTC. Protein sequence: CASSPPSGVYEQYF. This chain uses TRBV18 with TRBJ2-7; the match to TRBD2 covers 7 bases. There are 14 residues in the CDR3. Germline V gene sequence: CDR1 KGHSH, CDR2 LQKENI. V trimming: 0 bases; J trimming: 3 bases; junction bases outside the gene matches: 2.

The rearrangement uses TRBV7-3 and TRBJ2-1; perhaps TRBD2 as D (6 bases). CDR3 length equals 15 residues. V dropped 6 bases and J dropped 4 bases, with 16 bases sitting between them. Germline V gene data show CDR1 as SGHTA and CDR2 as FQGTGA. The CDR3 loop reads CASSSSGAGYNEQFF. The CDR3 DNA follows: TGTGCCAGCAGTTCCTCGGGAGCCGGTTACAATGAGCAGTTCTTC.

This clone was seen once. The chain uses TRBV11-2 and TRBJ2-3, with D possibly matching TRBD2 (6 bases). This CDR3 contains 15 residues. Trimming left V 0 bases short and J 0 bases short, with 7 bases between. The germline CDR1 and CDR2 sequences are SGHAT and FQNNGV. CDR3 in amino acids: CASSLEGGSTDTQYF. DNA for the CDR3: TGTGCCAGCAGCTTAGAGGGGGGTAGCACAGATACGCAGTATTTT. Variable domain in full (rest from reference TRBV11-2 and TRBJ2-3): EAGVAQSPRYKIIEKRQSVAFWCNPISGHATLYWYQQILGQGPKLLIQFQNNGVVDDSQLPKDRFSAERLKGVDSTLKIQPAKLEDSAVYLCASSLEGGSTDTQYFGPGTRLTVL.

This chain links TRBV2 with TRBJ2-3, with D tentatively TRBD1 (5 bases). Between the trimmed V and J ends, which lost 8 bases and 5 bases, there was a span of 17 bases. Germline V gene data show CDR1 as SNHLY and CDR2 as FYNNEI. This CDR3 is 14 amino acids long. CDR3 in amino acids: CASFRAYTGDTQYF. CDR3 DNA: TGTGCCAGCTTCAGGGCCTACACGGGAGATACGCAGTATTTT.

The chain recombines TRBV30 with TRBJ1-6, with 7 bases lining up with TRBD1. Germline assignment: CDR1 GTSNPN and CDR2 SVGIG (reference sequence). V shed 3 bases and J 4 bases; nucleotides not matched to a gene: 12. The CDR3 has 17 amino acids. CDR3 protein: CAWSLVGQRTYNSPLHF. In DNA form, the CDR3 reads TGTGCCTGGAGCCTAGTGGGACAGAGGACTTATAATTCACCCCTCCACTTT.

The chain carries TRBV15 and TRBJ1-5, with 7 bases identical to TRBD1. V lost 2 bases to trimming and J lost 4 bases; unmatched junction nucleotides: 2. Germline loops: CDR1 LNHNV, CDR2 YYDKDF (reference sequence). This CDR3 has 14 amino acids. CDR3 in amino acids: CATSRFRGNQPQHF. The CDR3 DNA sequence: TGTGCCACCAGCAGATTCAGGGGGAATCAGCCCCAGCATTTT.

A word on this clone: Sequence at one end of the junction differs from germline and may be a read error. The rearrangement links TRBV7-8 to TRBJ2-1; 7 bases agree with TRBD2. CDR1 and CDR2 from the germline V gene are SGHVS and FQNEAQ. There are 15 residues in the CDR3. In DNA, the CDR3 is TGTGCCAGCAGTTTAGGGGCTAGCGGAGGCAATGAGCAGTTCTTC. Translating gives CASSLGASGGNEQFF.

A single count supports this clone. J is TRBJ1-2 and V is TRBV19; no firm D call. V was trimmed by 5 bases and J by 5 bases, leaving 9 bases between them. CDR1 and CDR2 (germline): LNHDA, SQIVND (reference sequence). The CDR3 is 12 amino acids. CDR3 nucleotide sequence: TGTGCCAGTAGTCTCCGGACTTATGGCTACACCTTC. Translating it yields CASSLRTYGYTF.

This sequence joins TRBV30 and TRBJ2-3, with 11 bases matching TRBD2. CDR1 is GTSNPN and CDR2 is SVGIG in the germline V gene (reference sequence). J lost 6 bases, V lost 3 bases, and 8 bases had no gene match. The CDR3 is made up of 15 amino acids. The CDR3: CAWSQLAGDGDTQYF. For the CDR3, the DNA is TGTGCCTGGAGCCAACTAGCGGGAGACGGGGATACGCAGTATTTT.

This chain connects TRBV6-6 to TRBJ2-7, with 8 bases fitting TRBD1. CDR3 length: 15 residues. CDR1 and CDR2 from the germline V gene are MNHNY and SVGAGI (reference sequence). V shed 2 bases and J 3 bases; nucleotides not matched to a gene: 6. CDR3 nucleotide sequence: TGTGCCAGCAGTTACCCCGGGACAGGTGTCTACGAGCAGTACTTC. Translating gives CASSYPGTGVYEQYF.

This sequence joins TRBV4-1 and TRBJ1-3; D is unclear. Germline CDR1 and CDR2: MGHRA and YSYEKL. V shed 5 bases and J shed 6 bases, with 8 bases lying between them. This CDR3 comprises 12 residues. The CDR3: CASSSDVNTIYF. Written as DNA, the CDR3 is TGCGCCAGCAGCTCGGACGTAAACACCATATATTTT.

The rearrangement links TRBV13 to TRBJ2-7; 7 positions agree with TRBD1. Germline-derived CDR1 and CDR2 are PRHDT and FYEKMQ (reference sequence). CDR3 length: 14 residues. Trimming cost V 5 bases and J 5 bases; bases outside gene matches: 9. The CDR3 spells CASSPTGEIHEQYF. The DNA of the CDR3 is TGTGCCAGCAGCCCAACAGGGGAAATCCACGAGCAGTACTTC.

This chain connects TRBV28 to TRBJ1-6; TRBD1 might be the D (6 bases). Germline V lookup: CDR1 MDHEN, CDR2 SYDVKM. The V end was cut by 2 bases, the J end by 4 bases, with 9 bases between. The CDR3 has 15 amino acids. CDR3 bases: TGTGCCAGCAGTTTAAATCAGGGGTATAATTCACCCCTCCACTTT. Translated, it gives CASSLNQGYNSPLHF.

This clone was found once. This chain links TRBV9 with TRBJ1-1, with 7 bases matching TRBD1. The CDR3 contains 14 residues. V shed 4 bases and J 9 bases; nucleotides not matched to a gene: 12. Germline CDR1 SGDLS, CDR2 YYNGEE. The CDR3 nucleotides are TGTGCCAGCAGCCCCGACAGGGCGATGTTGCAAGCTTTCTTT. It translates to CASSPDRAMLQAFF.

This rearrangement joins TRBV11-3 to TRBJ2-1; 7 bases agree with TRBD1. Germline V CDR1 and CDR2: SGHNT, YENEEA. The CDR3 is 15 residues long. The trim removed 3 bases at V and 5 bases at J, leaving 7 bases unmatched. CDR3 nucleotides: TGTGCCAGCAGCTTTTCAGGGACAGCAAACAATGAGCAGTTCTTC. Its protein is CASSFSGTANNEQFF.

The chain recombines TRBV19 with TRBJ2-5; D may correspond to TRBD1 or TRBD2 (6 bases each). Trimming stripped 5 bases from V and 2 bases from J, with 12 bases between. Germline values: CDR1 LNHDA, CDR2 SQIVND (reference sequence). The CDR3 is 14 amino acids. The chain's CDR3 is CASSSGGTQETQYF. The CDR3 coding sequence is TGTGCCAGTAGTTCAGGAGGGACACAAGAGACCCAGTACTTC.

The rearrangement uses TRBV5-8 and TRBJ2-3, with D perhaps being TRBD1 or TRBD2 (5 bases each). This CDR3 region has 16 residues. Germline V gene lookup returns CDR1 SGHTS and CDR2 YDEGEE. V lost 4 bases and J lost 0, with 15 bases in between. The CDR3 sequence is CASSRGTESSTDTQYF. Here the CDR3 DNA reads TGTGCCAGCAGCAGAGGGACGGAATCTAGCACAGATACGCAGTATTTT.

In its sample, this clone was seen once. The J gene is TRBJ2-7, the V gene TRBV7-8, with a possible D match to TRBD2 (5 bases). Trimming stripped 1 base from V and 2 bases from J, with 9 bases between. From germline, CDR1 is SGHVS and CDR2 FQNEAQ. The CDR3 extends over 14 amino acids. The CDR3 here is CASSLGTLTYEQYF. The CDR3 bases are TGTGCCAGCAGCTTAGGGACTTTGACCTACGAGCAGTACTTC.

V usage is TRBV15 and J usage is TRBJ1-2; D is uncertain. Germline V gene lookup returns CDR1 LNHNV and CDR2 YYDKDF (reference sequence). This CDR3 region has 13 residues. V lost 7 bases, J lost 3 bases, and 12 bases lay in between. CDR3 amino acids: CATTPTSDYGYTF. The CDR3 DNA reads TGTGCCACCACCCCGACAAGCGACTATGGCTACACCTTC.

The V gene is TRBV5-1, the J gene TRBJ2-1; 12 nucleotides align to TRBD2. CDR3 size: 17 residues. Germline CDR1 SGHRS, CDR2 YFSETQ. Trimming at V came to 0 bases and at J to 10 bases, leaving 11 bases not matched to a gene. CDR3 sequence: CASSLEGAGLAGREQFF. In DNA, the CDR3 is TGCGCCAGCAGCTTGGAGGGGGCCGGACTAGCGGGAAGGGAGCAGTTCTTC.

This sequence joins TRBV13 and TRBJ2-1; D is ambiguous. From germline, CDR1 is PRHDT and CDR2 FYEKMQ (reference sequence). CDR3 length: 13 residues. Between the trimmed V and J ends, which lost 2 bases and 6 bases, there was a span of 8 bases. Here the CDR3 reads CASSLSYSNEQFF. As DNA, the CDR3 is TGTGCCAGCAGCTTAAGCTATAGCAATGAGCAGTTCTTC.

This rearrangement joins TRBV7-8 to TRBJ1-2, with D maybe TRBD1 (6 bases). Trimming stripped 3 bases from V and 8 bases from J, with 13 bases between. CDR1 and CDR2 (germline): SGHVS, FQNEAQ. The CDR3 length is 13 residues. The CDR3: CASSFRKGEGYTF. The CDR3, as DNA: TGTGCCAGCAGCTTCAGAAAGGGGGAAGGCTACACCTTC. The variable domain in full, with the rest retrieved from reference TRBV7-8 and TRBJ1-2, is GAGVSQSPRYKVAKRGQDVALRCDPISGHVSLFWYQQALGQGPEFLTYFQNEAQLDKSGLPSDRFFAERPEGSVSTLKIQRTQQEDSAVYLCASSFRKGEGYTFGSGTRLTVV.

The V call is TRBV5-1, the J call TRBJ1-1; 10 bases match TRBD1. The CDR3 loop spans 15 amino acids. Germline V gene data show CDR1 as SGHRS and CDR2 as YFSETQ. The V and J ends lost 4 bases and 2 bases, in that order; junction bases with no gene match: 5. DNA of the CDR3: TGCGCCAGCAGCGTTGGACAGGGGGTTAACACTGAAGCTTTCTTT. It is translated as CASSVGQGVNTEAFF.